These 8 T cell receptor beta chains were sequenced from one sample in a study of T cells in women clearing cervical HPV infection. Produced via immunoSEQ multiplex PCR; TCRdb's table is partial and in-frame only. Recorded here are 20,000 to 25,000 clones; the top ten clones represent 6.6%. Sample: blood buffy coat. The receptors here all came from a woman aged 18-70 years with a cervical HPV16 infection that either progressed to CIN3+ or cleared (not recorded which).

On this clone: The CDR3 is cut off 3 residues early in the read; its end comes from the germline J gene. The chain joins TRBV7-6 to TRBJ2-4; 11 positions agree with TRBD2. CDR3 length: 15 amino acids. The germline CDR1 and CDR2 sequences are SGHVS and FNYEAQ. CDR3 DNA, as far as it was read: TGTGCCAGCAGCTCCATAGCGGGAGGGCCGGGGACT. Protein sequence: CASSSIAGGPGT. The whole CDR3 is CASSSIAGGPGTQYF.

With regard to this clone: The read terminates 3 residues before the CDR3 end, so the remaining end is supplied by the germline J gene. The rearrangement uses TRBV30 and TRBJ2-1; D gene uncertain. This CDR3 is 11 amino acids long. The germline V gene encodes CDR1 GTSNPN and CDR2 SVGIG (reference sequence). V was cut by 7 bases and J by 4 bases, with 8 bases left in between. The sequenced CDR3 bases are TGTGCCTTTACTCTATACAATGAG. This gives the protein CAFTLYNE. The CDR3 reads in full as CAFTLYNEQFF.

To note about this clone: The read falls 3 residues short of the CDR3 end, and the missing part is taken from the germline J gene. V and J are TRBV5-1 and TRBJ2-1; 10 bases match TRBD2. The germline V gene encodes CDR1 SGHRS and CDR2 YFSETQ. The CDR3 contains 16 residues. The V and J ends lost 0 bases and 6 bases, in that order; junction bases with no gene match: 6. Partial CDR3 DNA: TGCGCCAGCAGCTTGGATCCTAGCGGGAGTTTCAATGAG. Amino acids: CASSLDPSGSFNE. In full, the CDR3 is CASSLDPSGSFNEQFF.

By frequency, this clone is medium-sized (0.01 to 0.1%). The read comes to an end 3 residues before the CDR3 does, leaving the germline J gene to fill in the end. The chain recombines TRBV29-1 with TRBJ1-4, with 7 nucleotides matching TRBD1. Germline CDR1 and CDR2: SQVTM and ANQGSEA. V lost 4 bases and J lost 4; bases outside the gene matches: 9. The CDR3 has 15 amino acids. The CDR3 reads CSVAEGAGVNEKLFF. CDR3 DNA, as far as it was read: TGCAGCGTTGCGGAGGGGGCAGGGGTTAATGAAAAA.

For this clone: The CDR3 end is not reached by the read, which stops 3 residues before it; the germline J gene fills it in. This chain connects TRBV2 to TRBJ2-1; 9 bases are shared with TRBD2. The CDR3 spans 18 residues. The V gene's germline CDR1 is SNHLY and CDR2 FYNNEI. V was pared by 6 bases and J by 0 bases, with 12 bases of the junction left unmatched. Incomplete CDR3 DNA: TGTGCCAGCAGGAGACTAGCGGACCTATACGGCTCCTACAATGAG. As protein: CASRRLADLYGSYNE. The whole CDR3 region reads CASRRLADLYGSYNEQFF. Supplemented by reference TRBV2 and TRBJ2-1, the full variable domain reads EPEVTQTPSHQVTQMGQEVILRCVPISNHLYFYWYRQILGQKVEFLVSFYNNEISEKSEIFDDQFSVERPDGSNFTLKIRSTKLEDSAMYFCASRRLADLYGSYNEQFFGPGTRLTVL.

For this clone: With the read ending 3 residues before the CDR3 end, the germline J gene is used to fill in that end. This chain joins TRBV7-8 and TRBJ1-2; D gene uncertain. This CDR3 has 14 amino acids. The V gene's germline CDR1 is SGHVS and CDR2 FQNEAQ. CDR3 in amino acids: CASSLLILSYDYTF. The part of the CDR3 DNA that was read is TGTGCCAGCAGCTTACTAATATTAAGTTACGAC.

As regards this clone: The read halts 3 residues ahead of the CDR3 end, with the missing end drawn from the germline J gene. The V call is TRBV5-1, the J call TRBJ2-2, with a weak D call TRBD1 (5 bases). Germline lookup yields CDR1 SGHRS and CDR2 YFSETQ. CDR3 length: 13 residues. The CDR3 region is CASSLQGNSPLFF. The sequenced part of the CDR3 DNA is TGCGCCAGCAGCCTGCAGGGCAATTCACCG.

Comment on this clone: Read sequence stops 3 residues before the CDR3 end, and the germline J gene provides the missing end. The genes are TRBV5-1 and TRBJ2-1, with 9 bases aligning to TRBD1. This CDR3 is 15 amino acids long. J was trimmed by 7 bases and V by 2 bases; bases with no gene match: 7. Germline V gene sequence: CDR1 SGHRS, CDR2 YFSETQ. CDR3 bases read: TGCGCCAGCAGCTTCTCTGGACAGGGGTTGAATGAG. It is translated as CASSFSGQGLNE. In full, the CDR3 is CASSFSGQGLNEQFF.